A selection of T cell receptor beta chains follows, all from one sample in a study of cytomegalovirus exposure and HLA in healthy donors. Measured with immunoSEQ multiplex PCR; TCRdb has only the in-frame clones, and not every one. The repertoire holds 150,000 or so clones, with around 80% as singletons. Sequences were obtained from PBMCs. Receptors were obtained from a male donor in good health and CMV-seropositive. The CDR3 runs from the conserved cysteine through the conserved F or W.

TRBJ1-2,TRBV5-4,CASSLDSRHGYTF
TRBJ1-1,TRBV7-9,CSSSLGGREAFF
TRBJ2-7,TRBV5-6,CASSWGGRGYHEQYF
TRBJ2-5,TRBV6-6,CASTLDRANQETQYF
TRBJ1-3,TRBV18,CASSQNREVGNTIYF
TRBJ2-3,TRBV5-1,CASSLDAAGVVSDTQYF
TRBJ2-2,TRBV10-3,CAISEPSAASGRTGELFF
TRBJ1-5,TRBV28,CASSLWTGGRSNQPQHF
TRBJ2-2,TRBV18,CASFRTGTTGELFF
TRBJ2-1,TRBV14,CASSQGLAYYNEQFF
TRBJ1-5,TRBV19,CASSSRDTPFLKQPQHF
TRBJ1-2,TRBV27,CASSLLGQGGYGYTF
TRBJ2-3,TRBV10-3,CAISAYRGGPSTDTQYF
TRBJ1-2,TRBV19,CASSIVSGGSLPYNYGYTF
TRBJ1-6,TRBV4-3,CASRFTGTGFNSPLHF
TRBJ2-1,TRBV15,CATSRNRPSSSYNEQFF
TRBJ2-5,TRBV14,CASSQDLLAGETQYF
TRBJ1-4,TRBV7-8,CASRGGSTNEKLFF
TRBJ2-5,TRBV10-3,CAISRGQETQYF
TRBJ1-1,TRBV5-6,CASSLFSNTEAFF
TRBJ2-7,TRBV7-8,CASSLAENRVEQYF
TRBJ2-1,TRBV7-9,CSSSLGLAPNEQFF
TRBJ2-1,TRBV5-4,CASSLGGEGRNEQFF
TRBJ1-3,TRBV4-3,CASSQELGQGSDTIYF
TRBJ1-2,TRBV20-1,CSSGGEGYTF
TRBJ1-2,TRBV28,CASSAPHTRSYGYTF
TRBJ2-1,TRBV5-5,CASSLSQVIYNEQFF
TRBJ2-1,TRBV5-1,CASSPPGQPYNEQFF
TRBJ2-4,TRBV15,CATLGGTKNIQYF
TRBJ2-2,TRBV10-3,CAITEIAGSTGELFF
TRBJ1-4,TRBV6-1,CATLRQISEKLFF
TRBJ2-7,TRBV25-1,CASSDAGELRRQYF
TRBJ1-3,TRBV7-8,CASYPGQLSGNTIYF
TRBJ2-1,TRBV5-1,CASSLEGLAVNYNEQFF
TRBJ1-3,TRBV7-6,CASSLRLRSGNTIYF
TRBJ2-1,TRBV28,CASSLARLGANEQFF
TRBJ2-3,TRBV16,CASSQSPSGRTDTQYF
TRBJ2-5,TRBV25-1,CASSRQGTETQYF
TRBJ2-7,TRBV27,CASMGGYEQYF
TRBJ2-7,TRBV19,CASSISPRTGYEQYF
TRBJ1-2,TRBV19,CASSIPGTASGYTF
TRBJ2-3,TRBV9,CASSVGGGSTDTQYF
TRBJ1-2,TRBV27,CASAGGGIDGYTF
TRBJ2-2,TRBV13,CASSLGLGPTGELFF
TRBJ2-2,TRBV5-1,CASSPRGGRTGELFF
TRBJ2-2,TRBV4-1,CASSQGPGLLGELFF
TRBJ1-5,TRBV19,CASSIWGDRSGYYSNQPQHF
TRBJ2-4,TRBV5-4,CASSLGTGDKNIQYF
TRBJ1-2,TRBV27,CASSPRTGTNYGYTF
TRBJ2-5,TRBV10-3,CAISALAGGELMRETQYF
TRBJ1-3,TRBV14,CASSQVPGTIYF
TRBJ1-6,TRBV6-1,CASSEWGVNSPLHF
TRBJ2-2,TRBV19,CASSIVSGGTGELFF
TRBJ2-1,TRBV19,CASMNSGSNEQFF
TRBJ2-4,TRBV7-9,CASSFGQGVAKNIQYF
TRBJ1-2,TRBV6-5,CASSPSGGYGYTF